The table lists the clone carrying this T cell receptor (beta chain) with a few counts. What it binds is not known. The entry originates in a study of T cells in Graves' hyperthyroidism and ophthalmopathy. On the study more broadly: Peripheral blood was secured at the point of initial diagnosis, before any treatment. Study-level findings and limits: Stable hyperthyroidism and ophthalmopathy were separated using 13 V-J signatures. The majority of expanded thyroid clonotypes above 0.001 also appeared in blood.

The CDR3 runs to 16 residues. The germline V gene has CDR1 SGHTA and CDR2 FQGTGA. Trimming removed 5 bases at V and 4 bases at J, with 18 bases between. TCR beta CDR3 sequences were amplified from RNA transcripts. Researchers ran a first-round RT-PCR on the TCR CDR3 using the HTBI primer set. TCRdb called the multiplex PCR reads again in MiXCR, with one record for every CDR3 protein. Counted here are fewer than 500,000 distinct CDR3 sequences, about 15% occurring once; the ten biggest clones make up around 19%. PBMCs were derived from 9.5 to 10 ml fresh peripheral blood. The origin of this receptor is a woman between 25 and 40 years old with Graves' ophthalmopathy. Sequencing was carried out using blood. The rearrangement uses TRBV7-3 and TRBJ1-5, with D hard to call. The DNA for the CDR3 is TGTGCCAGCAGCATTAAATTGGCATTGGCGAATCAGCCCCAGCATTTT. Encoded protein: CASSIKLALANQPQHF. Combining the CDR3 with reference TRBV7-3 and TRBJ1-5 gives the whole variable domain GAGVSQTPSNKVTEKGKYVELRCDPISGHTALYWYRQSLGQGPEFLIYFQGTGAADDSGLPNDRFFAVRPEGSVSTLKIQRTERGDSAVYLCASSIKLALANQPQHFGDGTRLSIL.